The subject of this entry is one T cell receptor beta chain. Repertoires were generated with immunoSEQ multiplex PCR, while TCRdb's copy carries only in-frame clones and drops some. The data show 1.6 million or so clones, around 97% seen once. The data belong to a study of shared clonotypes between healthy human individuals. Germline V gives CDR1 MNHNS, CDR2 SASEGT. The CDR3 totals 13 residues. V shed 5 bases and J shed 4 bases, with 11 bases lying between them. Sequenced input: naive CD4+ T cells sorted from blood. Noted subset: CD45RA+ positively selected. The chain joins TRBV6-1 to TRBJ1-1; no firm D call. This TCR was recovered from a man aged 25-45 years in good health. This CDR3 is CASSFDHSTEAFF. Written as DNA, the CDR3 is TGTGCCAGCAGTTTTGATCACAGCACTGAAGCTTTCTTT.